Listed below are T cell receptor beta chains from one sample, sequenced in a study of vaccination and CD4 T cells after COVID-19. TCRdb called the PCR reads again in MiXCR, with one record for every CDR3 protein. Among roughly 17,000 distinct CDR3 sequences, roughly 75% were seen once, and the ten largest hold 8.5% to 10%. Antigens of these TCRs are unknown. The sequenced sample was CD4+ T cells from blood, cultured in vitro, obtained after SARS-CoV-2 vaccination. The receptors were sampled from a human donor who received a COVID-19 vaccine. CDR3s include the opening cysteine and the closing phenylalanine or tryptophan.

CDR3 protein	CDR3 length	V gene	J gene
CASSQGYRGNTEAFF	15	TRBV3-1	TRBJ1-1
CSVVGGGTDTQYF	13	TRBV29-1	TRBJ2-3
CSAKGTGANSPLHF	14	TRBV20-1	TRBJ1-6
CASSTGLATRETQYF	15	TRBV7-7	TRBJ2-5
CASRGQLAGVGETQYF	16	TRBV2	TRBJ2-5
CSAWGGTSSSGNTIYF	16	TRBV20-1	TRBJ1-3
CASSGDRASGNTIYF	15	TRBV7-8	TRBJ1-3
CATSRGAGENYGYTF	15	TRBV15	TRBJ1-2
CASILLDGSGANVLTF	16	TRBV7-8	TRBJ2-6
CASSVAWTDTQYF	13	TRBV9	TRBJ2-3
CASSQHLGTGTNTEAFF	17	TRBV7-9	TRBJ1-1
CASSLGDRDRGEQYF	15	TRBV5-1	TRBJ2-7
CASSITWKNNQPQHF	15	TRBV19	TRBJ1-5
CASSEDGYYNEQFF	14	TRBV27	TRBJ2-1
CASSPSGRNTGELFF	15	TRBV5-1	TRBJ2-2
CSARGPGAPEAFF	13	TRBV20-1	TRBJ1-1
CASSYSRLTPQEEQFF	16	TRBV6-2/TRBV6-3	TRBJ2-1
CASSEGGRAGEQYF	14	TRBV6-1	TRBJ2-7
CSAQDRNYGYTF	12	TRBV20-1	TRBJ1-2
CASSLGTVLQETQYF	15	TRBV5-1	TRBJ2-5
CASSSRGLAGSYEQYF	16	TRBV7-2	TRBJ2-7
CASSPITGASDNEQFF	16	TRBV12-3/TRBV12-4	TRBJ2-1
CATSRVVNTEAFF	13	TRBV15	TRBJ1-1
CASRGTGPEAFF	12	TRBV2	TRBJ1-1
CAWSVPGGNYGYTF	14	TRBV30	TRBJ1-2
CASSIERSPHGYTF	14	TRBV19	TRBJ1-2
CASSQGYRGRLGNQPQHF	18	TRBV4-1	TRBJ1-5
CASSFTRDHTQYF	13	TRBV12-3/TRBV12-4	TRBJ2-3
CSARVLAGGDLWVEETQYF	19	TRBV20-1	TRBJ2-5
CSAGLRNSNQPQHF	14	TRBV20-1	TRBJ1-5
CASSRTGTKSSYNSPLHF	18	TRBV12-3/TRBV12-4	TRBJ1-6
CSAPTPGRSYEQYF	14	TRBV20-1	TRBJ2-7
CASSLDLAGGGETQYF	16	TRBV5-4	TRBJ2-5
CASSYSGGNDNSPLHF	16	TRBV6-5	TRBJ1-6
CASSAGFKPQHF	12	TRBV2	TRBJ1-5
CSLWAGRDTDTQYF	14	TRBV20-1	TRBJ2-3
CASSLLRGRGLTDTQYF	17	TRBV27	TRBJ2-3
CASSKSTGYRHEQYF	15	TRBV6-5	TRBJ2-7
CSAMDQGRGWRNTEAFF	17	TRBV20-1	TRBJ1-1
CAISDQSYTEAFF	13	TRBV6-1	TRBJ1-1
CAIRRTSGYYDTQYF	15	TRBV10-3	TRBJ2-3
CASSPKDRVGAQISYEQYF	19	TRBV5-1	TRBJ2-7
CSAPRSMSYGYTF	13	TRBV20-1	TRBJ1-2
CASSLAWGGGNTIYF	15	TRBV7-2	TRBJ1-3
CASSSTGSGSTDTQYF	16	TRBV27	TRBJ2-3
CASRHWGERRGVDGYTF	17	TRBV6-1	TRBJ1-2
CASSRGQYGNQPQHF	15	TRBV27	TRBJ1-5
CASSRGTWAASSYEQYF	17	TRBV4-1	TRBJ2-7
CASSLVVRGAEGETQYF	17	TRBV7-2	TRBJ2-5
CSVRTVRTDTQYF	13	TRBV29-1	TRBJ2-3
CASRVNTGEVYGYTF	15	TRBV6-4	TRBJ1-2
CSARIQGYNQPQHF	14	TRBV20-1	TRBJ1-5
CASSLPLGGETDTQYF	16	TRBV5-4	TRBJ2-3
CAWSVHLKETQYF	13	TRBV30	TRBJ2-5
CSARDPVAVISDSGTQYF	18	TRBV20-1	TRBJ2-5
CASSSRPGGPANTEAFF	17	TRBV5-5	TRBJ1-1
CSVFTVAGTGSNYGYTF	17	TRBV29-1	TRBJ1-2